A selection of T cell receptor beta chains follows, all from one sample in a study of CD8 T cells in Susac syndrome. TCRdb re-analysed the immunoSEQ multiplex PCR reads in MiXCR, keeping a single row per CDR3 protein. This table holds fewer than 350,000 distinct CDR3 sequences, almost 85% found once. Sequencing used CD8+ T cells from PBMCs. Receptor source: a human donor with multiple sclerosis. The CDR3 runs from the conserved cysteine through the conserved F or W. The order of the fields is clone size, D gene, CDR3 length, V gene, J gene, CDR3 protein, CDR3 DNA. A D gene is named only where the DNA matches it firmly. Only part of the rows carry a size: once, few, many, or a class if the clone is expanded.

clone size: .
D gene: .
CDR3 length: 15
V gene: TRBV5-6
J gene: TRBJ1-4
CDR3 protein: CASSSDSGFGEKLFF
CDR3 DNA: TGTGCCAGCAGCTCGGACAGCGGGTTCGGTGAAAAACTGTTTTTT

clone size: .
D gene: .
CDR3 length: 15
V gene: TRBV27
J gene: TRBJ1-1
CDR3 protein: CASRGGWEPHTEAFF
CDR3 DNA: TGTGCCAGCAGGGGGGGTTGGGAACCCCACACTGAAGCTTTCTTT

clone size: .
D gene: .
CDR3 length: 14
V gene: TRBV27
J gene: TRBJ1-2
CDR3 protein: CASSPQGRYYGYTF
CDR3 DNA: TGTGCCAGCAGTCCCCAGGGACGGTACTATGGCTACACCTTC

clone size: .
D gene: TRBD2
CDR3 length: 14
V gene: TRBV20-1
J gene: TRBJ2-7
CDR3 protein: CSARAVGGNNEQYF
CDR3 DNA: TGCAGTGCTAGAGCCGTGGGGGGGAATAACGAGCAGTACTTC

clone size: .
D gene: TRBD2
CDR3 length: 15
V gene: TRBV6-5
J gene: TRBJ2-5
CDR3 protein: CASSTIGTSQETQYF
CDR3 DNA: TGTGCCAGCAGTACCATCGGGACTAGTCAGGAGACCCAGTACTTC

clone size: once
D gene: .
CDR3 length: 14
V gene: TRBV24-1
J gene: TRBJ2-1
CDR3 protein: CATSDTTSRNEQFF
CDR3 DNA: TGTGCCACCAGTGATACGACTAGTCGCAATGAGCAGTTCTTC

clone size: .
D gene: TRBD2
CDR3 length: 17
V gene: TRBV20-1
J gene: TRBJ2-1
CDR3 protein: CSASHLAGVAVWNEQFF
CDR3 DNA: TGCAGTGCTAGCCATCTAGCGGGAGTTGCGGTATGGAATGAGCAGTTCTTC

clone size: .
D gene: .
CDR3 length: 13
V gene: TRBV6-1
J gene: TRBJ1-1
CDR3 protein: CASEALTNTEAFF
CDR3 DNA: TGTGCCAGCGAAGCACTCACGAACACTGAAGCTTTCTTT

clone size: .
D gene: TRBD1
CDR3 length: 16
V gene: TRBV3-1
J gene: TRBJ2-1
CDR3 protein: CASSQGGGVVYNEQFF
CDR3 DNA: TGTGCCAGCAGCCAAGGAGGGGGCGTCGTTTACAATGAGCAGTTCTTC

clone size: .
D gene: .
CDR3 length: 12
V gene: TRBV18
J gene: TRBJ2-2
CDR3 protein: CASSPSPGELFF
CDR3 DNA: TGTGCCAGCTCACCATCCCCCGGGGAGCTGTTTTTT

clone size: .
D gene: .
CDR3 length: 13
V gene: TRBV7-9
J gene: TRBJ2-5
CDR3 protein: CASRSDRQETQYF
CDR3 DNA: TGTGCCAGCAGGTCCGACCGTCAAGAGACCCAGTACTTC

clone size: .
D gene: .
CDR3 length: 13
V gene: TRBV18
J gene: TRBJ1-2
CDR3 protein: CASSKDSEHGYTF
CDR3 DNA: TGTGCCAGCTCAAAGGATTCGGAGCATGGCTACACCTTC

clone size: .
D gene: .
CDR3 length: 16
V gene: TRBV29-1
J gene: TRBJ2-2
CDR3 protein: CSVEVIGRDDTGELFF
CDR3 DNA: TGCAGCGTTGAAGTGATCGGCAGGGACGACACCGGGGAGCTGTTTTTT

clone size: .
D gene: TRBD2
CDR3 length: 16
V gene: TRBV4-2
J gene: TRBJ2-7
CDR3 protein: CASSQEPAGDGYEQYF
CDR3 DNA: TGTGCCAGCAGCCAAGAACCAGCGGGAGATGGTTACGAGCAGTACTTC

clone size: .
D gene: .
CDR3 length: 12
V gene: TRBV2
J gene: TRBJ2-2
CDR3 protein: CASSPGGGELFF
CDR3 DNA: TGTGCCAGCAGCCCCGGCGGCGGGGAGCTGTTTTTT

clone size: few
D gene: .
CDR3 length: 14
V gene: TRBV28
J gene: TRBJ2-1
CDR3 protein: CASSSGAEYNEQFF
CDR3 DNA: TGTGCCAGCAGTTCCGGGGCGGAGTACAATGAGCAGTTCTTC

clone size: few
D gene: .
CDR3 length: 14
V gene: TRBV5-6
J gene: TRBJ1-2
CDR3 protein: CASSLGQGNYGYTF
CDR3 DNA: TGTGCCAGCAGCTTGGGCCAGGGTAACTATGGCTACACCTTC

clone size: .
D gene: .
CDR3 length: 14
V gene: TRBV12-3/TRBV12-4
J gene: TRBJ1-1
CDR3 protein: CASSFGQTNTEAFF
CDR3 DNA: TGTGCCAGCAGTTTCGGTCAAACGAACACTGAAGCTTTCTTT

clone size: once
D gene: .
CDR3 length: 19
V gene: TRBV6-5
J gene: TRBJ1-4
CDR3 protein: CASSYGESDASWSNEKLFF
CDR3 DNA: TGTGCCAGCAGTTACGGAGAGAGTGACGCAAGCTGGAGTAATGAAAAACTGTTTTTT

clone size: .
D gene: TRBD1
CDR3 length: 14
V gene: TRBV28
J gene: TRBJ2-7
CDR3 protein: CASSLLGGTYEQYF
CDR3 DNA: TGTGCCAGCAGCCTTCTAGGGGGCACCTACGAGCAGTACTTC

clone size: .
D gene: .
CDR3 length: 15
V gene: TRBV6-6
J gene: TRBJ2-7
CDR3 protein: CASSYEHRSSYEQYF
CDR3 DNA: TGTGCCAGCAGTTACGAACACAGGTCCTCCTACGAGCAGTACTTC

clone size: .
D gene: TRBD2
CDR3 length: 16
V gene: TRBV27
J gene: TRBJ2-7
CDR3 protein: CASSLGTSGLIYEQYF
CDR3 DNA: TGTGCCAGCAGCCTCGGGACTAGCGGTTTGATTTACGAGCAGTACTTC

clone size: .
D gene: .
CDR3 length: 16
V gene: TRBV28
J gene: TRBJ2-1
CDR3 protein: CASSPPRPPEGYEQFF
CDR3 DNA: TGTGCCAGCAGCCCGCCCCGGCCCCCCGAGGGCTATGAGCAGTTCTTC

clone size: few
D gene: .
CDR3 length: 15
V gene: TRBV7-9
J gene: TRBJ2-7
CDR3 protein: CASSPTEGSSYEQYF
CDR3 DNA: TGTGCCAGCAGTCCGACAGAGGGGAGCTCCTACGAGCAGTACTTC

clone size: .
D gene: TRBD2
CDR3 length: 20
V gene: TRBV4-3
J gene: TRBJ2-3
CDR3 protein: CASSQASGTSGTVDGDTQYF
CDR3 DNA: TGCGCCAGCAGCCAAGCAAGCGGTACTAGCGGAACTGTGGATGGAGATACGCAGTATTTT

clone size: .
D gene: .
CDR3 length: 15
V gene: TRBV13
J gene: TRBJ2-1
CDR3 protein: CASSLELDLYNEQFF
CDR3 DNA: TGTGCCAGCAGCTTAGAATTGGACCTTTACAATGAGCAGTTCTTC

clone size: few
D gene: .
CDR3 length: 13
V gene: TRBV27
J gene: TRBJ2-1
CDR3 protein: CASSYGTANEQFF
CDR3 DNA: TGTGCCAGCAGTTACGGGACCGCAAATGAGCAGTTCTTC

clone size: .
D gene: .
CDR3 length: 13
V gene: TRBV6-5
J gene: TRBJ1-1
CDR3 protein: CASLMGRNTEAFF
CDR3 DNA: TGTGCCAGTTTGATGGGACGGAACACTGAAGCTTTCTTT

clone size: .
D gene: .
CDR3 length: 12
V gene: TRBV7-9
J gene: TRBJ1-4
CDR3 protein: CASSLAGPKLFF
CDR3 DNA: TGTGCCAGCAGCTTGGCCGGCCCCAAACTGTTTTTT

clone size: .
D gene: .
CDR3 length: 15
V gene: TRBV7-9
J gene: TRBJ2-7
CDR3 protein: CASSFPPGTDYEQYF
CDR3 DNA: TGTGCCAGCAGCTTCCCCCCCGGGACTGACTACGAGCAGTACTTC

clone size: .
D gene: .
CDR3 length: 16
V gene: TRBV27
J gene: TRBJ1-3
CDR3 protein: CASSLFPGLSGNTIYF
CDR3 DNA: TGTGCCAGCAGTTTATTCCCGGGACTCTCTGGAAACACCATATATTTT

clone size: .
D gene: .
CDR3 length: 14
V gene: TRBV11-2
J gene: TRBJ1-4
CDR3 protein: CASGGHQGREKLFF
CDR3 DNA: TGTGCCAGCGGGGGGCACCAAGGCCGTGAAAAACTGTTTTTT

clone size: .
D gene: .
CDR3 length: 15
V gene: TRBV19
J gene: TRBJ1-1
CDR3 protein: CASSISQGFYAEAFF
CDR3 DNA: TGTGCCAGTAGTATCTCGCAGGGGTTTTACGCTGAAGCTTTCTTT

clone size: .
D gene: .
CDR3 length: 15
V gene: TRBV7-4
J gene: TRBJ1-4
CDR3 protein: CASSLGPGMDEKLFF
CDR3 DNA: TGTGCCAGCAGCTTAGGGCCGGGAATGGATGAAAAACTGTTTTTT

clone size: .
D gene: .
CDR3 length: 16
V gene: TRBV24-1
J gene: TRBJ1-5
CDR3 protein: CATSPGTEASNQPQHF
CDR3 DNA: TGTGCCACCAGTCCGGGGACGGAGGCCAGCAATCAGCCCCAGCATTTT

clone size: .
D gene: .
CDR3 length: 15
V gene: TRBV28
J gene: TRBJ1-5
CDR3 protein: CASTLYRGVDQPQHF
CDR3 DNA: TGTGCCAGCACCTTGTATCGGGGGGTAGATCAGCCCCAGCATTTT

clone size: once
D gene: TRBD2
CDR3 length: 15
V gene: TRBV6-4
J gene: TRBJ2-2
CDR3 protein: CASSERGTNTGELFF
CDR3 DNA: TGTGCCAGCTCAGAGCGGGGCACGAACACCGGGGAGCTGTTTTTT

clone size: .
D gene: .
CDR3 length: 14
V gene: TRBV19
J gene: TRBJ1-1
CDR3 protein: CASSTGEVNTEAFF
CDR3 DNA: TGTGCCAGTAGTACAGGGGAAGTGAACACTGAAGCTTTCTTT

clone size: .
D gene: TRBD2
CDR3 length: 14
V gene: TRBV29-1
J gene: TRBJ2-5
CDR3 protein: CSVGLAGGPETQYF
CDR3 DNA: TGCAGCGTTGGACTAGCGGGAGGGCCTGAGACCCAGTACTTC

clone size: .
D gene: .
CDR3 length: 15
V gene: TRBV12-5
J gene: TRBJ1-1
CDR3 protein: CASGLSGTMNTEAFF
CDR3 DNA: TGTGCTAGTGGTTTGTCGGGGACCATGAACACTGAAGCTTTCTTT

clone size: .
D gene: TRBD2
CDR3 length: 16
V gene: TRBV27
J gene: TRBJ2-3
CDR3 protein: CASSSPTSGRPDTQYF
CDR3 DNA: TGTGCCAGCAGTTCCCCGACTAGCGGGAGACCAGATACGCAGTATTTT

clone size: .
D gene: .
CDR3 length: 14
V gene: TRBV2
J gene: TRBJ2-7
CDR3 protein: CASSEGVREYEQYF
CDR3 DNA: TGTGCCAGCAGTGAAGGGGTAAGGGAGTACGAGCAGTACTTC

clone size: once
D gene: TRBD1
CDR3 length: 18
V gene: TRBV12-3/TRBV12-4
J gene: TRBJ1-5
CDR3 protein: CASSLGGGIGTGNQPQHF
CDR3 DNA: TGTGCCAGCAGTTTAGGGGGGGGGATTGGGACAGGCAATCAGCCCCAGCATTTT

clone size: .
D gene: .
CDR3 length: 13
V gene: TRBV14
J gene: TRBJ2-7
CDR3 protein: CASSLQGAGEQYF
CDR3 DNA: TGTGCCAGCAGCCTACAGGGAGCAGGCGAGCAGTACTTC

clone size: .
D gene: TRBD2
CDR3 length: 16
V gene: TRBV28
J gene: TRBJ2-3
CDR3 protein: CASTPRLAGVTDTQYF
CDR3 DNA: TGTGCCAGCACCCCAAGGCTAGCGGGAGTGACAGATACGCAGTATTTT

clone size: .
D gene: TRBD2
CDR3 length: 14
V gene: TRBV4-1
J gene: TRBJ2-7
CDR3 protein: CASSPAAAGGEQYF
CDR3 DNA: TGCGCCAGCAGCCCCGCGGCAGCGGGAGGCGAGCAGTACTTC

clone size: .
D gene: TRBD2
CDR3 length: 19
V gene: TRBV25-1
J gene: TRBJ2-7
CDR3 protein: CASSGPNVADGRLAYEQYF
CDR3 DNA: TGTGCCAGTTCGGGCCCAAACGTAGCCGACGGGAGGTTGGCCTACGAGCAGTACTTC

clone size: .
D gene: .
CDR3 length: 14
V gene: TRBV5-4
J gene: TRBJ2-1
CDR3 protein: CASSLVGGDNEQFF
CDR3 DNA: TGTGCCAGCAGCTTGGTAGGTGGGGACAATGAGCAGTTCTTC

clone size: .
D gene: .
CDR3 length: 13
V gene: TRBV20-1
J gene: TRBJ2-7
CDR3 protein: CSAQRGATYEQYF
CDR3 DNA: TGCAGTGCCCAGAGGGGGGCAACCTACGAGCAGTACTTC

clone size: .
D gene: .
CDR3 length: 14
V gene: TRBV4-3
J gene: TRBJ1-1
CDR3 protein: CASSPMTGYTEAFF
CDR3 DNA: TGCGCCAGCAGCCCCATGACAGGTTACACTGAAGCTTTCTTT